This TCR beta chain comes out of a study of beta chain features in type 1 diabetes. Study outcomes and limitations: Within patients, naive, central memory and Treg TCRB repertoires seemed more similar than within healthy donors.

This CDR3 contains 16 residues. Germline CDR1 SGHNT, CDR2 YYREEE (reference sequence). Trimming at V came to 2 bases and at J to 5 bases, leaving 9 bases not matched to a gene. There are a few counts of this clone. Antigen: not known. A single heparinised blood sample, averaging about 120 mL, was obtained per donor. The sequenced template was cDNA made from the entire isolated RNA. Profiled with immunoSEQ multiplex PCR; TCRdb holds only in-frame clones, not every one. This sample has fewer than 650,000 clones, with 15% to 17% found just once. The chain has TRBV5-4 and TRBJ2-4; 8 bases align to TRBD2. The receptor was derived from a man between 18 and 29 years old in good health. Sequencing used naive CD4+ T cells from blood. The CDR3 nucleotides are TGTGCCAGCAGCTTAGCGGGAGTAACCCCAGAAAACATTCAGTACTTC. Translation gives CASSLAGVTPENIQYF.